The 22 T cell receptor beta chains given below trace back to one sample, sequenced in a study of T cell changes during pregnancy in multiple sclerosis. Sequencing used immunoSEQ multiplex PCR; TCRdb keeps in-frame clones, though not all of them. The sample shows tens of thousands of clones, roughly 92% of them seen only once. This sample comprised peripheral blood, obtained in the second trimester of pregnancy. The receptors come from a female donor with multiple sclerosis, enrolled in a pregnancy study.

The gene calls are TRBV5-1 and TRBJ1-1, with TRBD1 as a possible D gene (5 bases). The CDR3 is made up of 14 amino acids. Trimming stripped 5 bases from V and 3 bases from J, with 14 bases between. Germline V gives CDR1 SGHRS, CDR2 YFSETQ. The CDR3 is CASRDSRSDTEAFF. The CDR3 DNA reads as TGCGCCAGCAGAGACAGCCGCTCGGACACTGAAGCTTTCTTT.

This clone has just one count. The chain joins TRBV7-6 to TRBJ1-2; 8 bases map to TRBD1. Germline V CDR1 and CDR2: SGHVS, FNYEAQ. CDR3 length: 15 residues. After removal of 6 bases from V and 6 bases from J, the junction contained 12 bases not matched to a gene. CDR3 coding DNA: TGTGCCAGCAGTTCGGAGGGCAGGGGGCCTGATGGCTACACCTTC. Protein sequence: CASSSEGRGPDGYTF.

The gene calls are TRBV12-5 and TRBJ1-4, with 8 bases fitting TRBD1. From germline, CDR1 is LGHNT and CDR2 FRNRAP. This CDR3 spans 17 amino acids. The trim removed 2 bases at V and 8 bases at J, leaving 13 bases unmatched. The CDR3 region is CASGLSLKTGDREKLFF. As DNA, the CDR3 is TGTGCTAGTGGTTTGTCCCTCAAGACAGGGGACAGAGAAAAACTGTTTTTT. The entire variable domain, with the rest obtained from reference TRBV12-5 and TRBJ1-4, is as follows: DARVTQTPRHKVTEMGQEVTMRCQPILGHNTVFWYRQTMMQGLELLAYFRNRAPLDDSGMPKDRFSAEMPDATLATLKIQPSEPRDSAVYFCASGLSLKTGDREKLFFGSGTQLSVL.

The chain carries TRBV5-4 and TRBJ2-3; 9 positions agree with TRBD1. This CDR3 has 17 amino acids. V shed 5 bases and J 2 bases; nucleotides not matched to a gene: 12. Germline lookup yields CDR1 SGHNT and CDR2 YYREEE (reference sequence). The CDR3 region has the DNA TGTGCCAGCAGAGTGGGCGTGGGACAGGGAGCCACAGATACGCAGTATTTT. It translates to CASRVGVGQGATDTQYF. Together with reference TRBV5-4 and TRBJ2-3, the CDR3 gives the full variable domain: ETGVTQSPTHLIKTRGQQVTLRCSSQSGHNTVSWYQQALGQGPQFIFQYYREEENGRGNFPPRFSGLQFPNYSSELNVNALELDDSALYLCASRVGVGQGATDTQYFGPGTRLTVL.

The chain employs TRBV11-2 and TRBJ2-1; D is possibly TRBD2 (5 bases). The CDR3 spans 13 residues. Between the trimmed V and J ends, which lost 7 bases and 7 bases, there was a span of 14 bases. CDR1 is SGHAT, CDR2 FQNNGV, per germline. CDR3 loop: CASTITGGNEQFF. In DNA form, the CDR3 reads TGTGCCAGCACCATTACCGGAGGAAATGAGCAGTTCTTC.

The rearrangement links TRBV18 to TRBJ1-3, with unresolved D. The CDR3 sequence is 18 residues long. Germline V gene data show CDR1 as KGHSH and CDR2 as LQKENI. V dropped 2 bases and J dropped 1 base, with 18 bases sitting between them. CDR3: CASSPAVGSRRSGNTIYF. For the CDR3, the DNA is TGTGCCAGCTCACCAGCAGTCGGGAGTCGGAGGTCTGGAAACACCATATATTTT.

The chain recombines TRBV30 with TRBJ2-1, with D tentatively TRBD2 (6 bases). CDR3 length: 14 residues. V lost 2 bases and J 0 bases, leaving 8 bases between the germline ends. Germline V gives CDR1 GTSNPN, CDR2 SVGIG (reference sequence). This chain's CDR3 is CAWSLAASYNEQFF. CDR3 in DNA: TGTGCCTGGAGTTTAGCGGCCTCCTACAATGAGCAGTTCTTC. The whole variable domain, filled in from reference TRBV30 and TRBJ2-1, reads SQTIHQWPATLVQPVGSPLSLECTVEGTSNPNLYWYRQAAGRGLQLLFYSVGIGQISSEVPQNLSASRPQDRQFILSSKKLLLSDSGFYLCAWSLAASYNEQFFGPGTRLTVL.

The V call is TRBV9, the J call TRBJ2-3, with D tentatively TRBD2 (6 bases). The CDR3 runs 15 residues. V was shortened by 0 bases and J by 2 bases, with 10 bases between the two germline ends. Per the germline V gene, CDR1 is SGDLS and CDR2 is YYNGEE. The CDR3 region is CASSVEGGDTDTQYF. The CDR3 DNA reads TGTGCCAGCAGCGTAGAGGGCGGGGACACAGATACGCAGTATTTT.

The DNA of the CDR3 is TGCGCCAGCAGCTTGGCCGGACGTGACAGGGGGTCCTACGAGCAGTACTTC. Encoded protein: CASSLAGRDRGSYEQYF. The chain recombines TRBV5-1 with TRBJ2-7, with 9 bases matching TRBD1. The trim removed 0 bases at V and 1 base at J, leaving 8 bases unmatched. The germline V gene has CDR1 SGHRS and CDR2 YFSETQ. This CDR3 region has 17 residues.

V gene TRBV7-8 combines with J gene TRBJ2-1, with D unclear. Germline lookup yields CDR1 SGHVS and CDR2 FQNEAQ. The CDR3 has 15 amino acids. V lost 4 bases, J lost 0 bases, and 10 bases lay in between. As DNA, the CDR3 is TGTGCCAGCAGCTCAGCCACTAACTCCTACAATGAGCAGTTCTTC. Translation gives CASSSATNSYNEQFF.

CDR3 sequence: CASSLQGGHSYNEQFF. For the CDR3, the DNA is TGCGCCAGCAGCTTGCAGGGAGGCCACTCCTACAATGAGCAGTTCTTC. J is TRBJ2-1 and V is TRBV5-1; a weak D match, TRBD2 (6 bases). CDR1 and CDR2 (germline): SGHRS, YFSETQ. The CDR3 runs to 16 residues. V was trimmed by 1 base and J by 0 bases, leaving 11 bases between them.

This chain joins TRBV27 and TRBJ1-1; 8 bases agree with TRBD1. CDR1 and CDR2 (germline): MNHEY, SMNVEV (reference sequence). The V segment lost 5 bases and the J segment 3 bases; nucleotides outside the gene matches: 8. The CDR3 covers 15 residues. The CDR3 region is CASSTLHRGDTEAFF. The DNA of the CDR3 is TGTGCCAGCAGTACCCTCCACAGGGGGGACACTGAAGCTTTCTTT.

The chain joins TRBV4-2 to TRBJ2-5, with D perhaps matching TRBD2 (5 bases). This CDR3 is 14 amino acids long. Germline V gives CDR1 LGHNA, CDR2 YNFKEQ. Trimming removed 6 bases from V and 6 bases from J, with 17 bases in between. In DNA form, the CDR3 reads TGTGCCAGCAGTCCGACTACGTCGGAGAAGACCCAGTACTTC. This codes for CASSPTTSEKTQYF.

The chain recombines TRBV4-3 with TRBJ2-1; no reliable D call. Trimming stripped 3 bases from V and 1 base from J, with 13 bases between. The CDR3 sequence is 16 residues long. Germline CDR1 reads LGHNA; CDR2 reads YSLEER. The CDR3, as DNA: TGCGCCAGCAGCCAGGCGTCGGGTCTATCCTACAATGAGCAGTTCTTC. Its translation is CASSQASGLSYNEQFF.

The chain recombines TRBV7-9 with TRBJ2-1, with TRBD1 identical over 8 bases. Germline CDR1 is SEHNR and CDR2 is FQNEAQ (reference sequence). V lost 5 bases, J lost 2 bases, and 5 bases stayed unmatched. The CDR3 has 15 residues. CDR3 amino acids: CASSLNRGAYNEQFF. For the CDR3, the DNA is TGTGCCAGCAGCCTCAACAGGGGGGCCTACAATGAGCAGTTCTTC.

The V and J genes are TRBV27 and TRBJ1-1; a possible D gene is TRBD1 (6 bases). Trimming left V 8 bases short and J 4 bases short, with 17 bases between. The CDR3 is 14 amino acids. The germline V gene encodes CDR1 MNHEY and CDR2 SMNVEV (reference sequence). The CDR3 nucleotides are TGTGCCAGCGGCGAAGGGGGGGCAGGCACTGAAGCTTTCTTT. Residues: CASGEGGAGTEAFF.

This clone was seen a handful of times. The chain combines TRBV6-6 with TRBJ1-5; 7 positions agree with TRBD1. V shed 5 bases, J shed 4 bases, and the junction held 8 bases outside the gene matches. There are 15 residues in the CDR3. The germline CDR1 and CDR2 sequences are MNHNY and SVGAGI (reference sequence). CDR3 DNA sequence: TGTGCCAGCAGTGACCCCGGGACAGTGAATCAGCCCCAGCATTTT. It yields the protein CASSDPGTVNQPQHF.

V is TRBV11-2 and J is TRBJ1-2; a weak D match, TRBD1 (5 bases). CDR3 size: 15 residues. Trimming took off 2 bases at V and 4 bases at J, with 14 bases between the two ends. Germline V CDR1 and CDR2: SGHAT, FQNNGV. In DNA form, the CDR3 reads TGTGCCAGCAGCTTATTAGTTCAGGGTCCCTATGGCTACACCTTC. Its translation is CASSLLVQGPYGYTF.

The chain recombines TRBV6-4 with TRBJ2-1, with D perhaps matching TRBD1 (6 bases). Germline CDR1 is MRHNA and CDR2 is SNTAGT. The CDR3 sequence is 14 residues long. Trimming cost V 3 bases and J 7 bases, with 13 bases left between them. CDR3 protein: CASSETGIGNEQFF. CDR3 coding DNA: TGTGCCAGCAGTGAAACAGGGATTGGGAATGAGCAGTTCTTC.

J is TRBJ2-2 and V is TRBV2; 7 nucleotides agree with TRBD1. J gave up 0 bases and V 2 bases, and 3 bases lay outside the gene matches. This CDR3 is 16 amino acids long. In germline, CDR1 is SNHLY, CDR2 FYNNEI. As DNA, the CDR3 is TGTGCCAGCAGTGAACTGGGACAGTCGAACACCGGGGAGCTGTTTTTT. It yields the protein CASSELGQSNTGELFF.

As for this clone: One end of the junction fails to match germline, which may point to a read error. J is TRBJ1-1 and V is TRBV2; weak D call: TRBD1 (5 bases). CDR1 is SNHLY and CDR2 is FYNNEI in the germline V gene. The CDR3 is made up of 13 amino acids. CDR3 DNA: TGTGCCAGCATCAAATTGGGGCACACAGAAGCTTTCTTT. This sequence encodes CASIKLGHTEAFF.

The gene calls are TRBV5-4 and TRBJ1-1; 9 bases align to TRBD1. CDR1 SGHNT and CDR2 YYREEE come from the germline V gene (reference sequence). Trimming removed 2 bases from V and 6 bases from J; junction bases left unmatched: 2. There are 13 residues in the CDR3. CDR3 in amino acids: CASSLQGAAEAFF. The CDR3 DNA reads TGTGCCAGCAGCTTACAGGGGGCTGCTGAAGCTTTCTTT.